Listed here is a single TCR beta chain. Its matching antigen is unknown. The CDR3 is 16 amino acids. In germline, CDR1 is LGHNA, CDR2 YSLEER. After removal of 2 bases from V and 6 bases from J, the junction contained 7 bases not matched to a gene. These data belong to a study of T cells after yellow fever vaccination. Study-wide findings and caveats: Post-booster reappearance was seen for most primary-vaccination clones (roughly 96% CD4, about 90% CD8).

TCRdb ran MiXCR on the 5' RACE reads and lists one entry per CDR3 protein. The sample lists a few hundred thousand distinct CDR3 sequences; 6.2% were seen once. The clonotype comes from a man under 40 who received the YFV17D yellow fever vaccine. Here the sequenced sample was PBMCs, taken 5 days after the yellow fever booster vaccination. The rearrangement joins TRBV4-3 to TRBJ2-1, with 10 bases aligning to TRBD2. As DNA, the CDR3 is TGCGCCAGCAGCCAACTCCTAGCGGGGGCCCTCAATGAGCAGTTCTTC. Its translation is CASSQLLAGALNEQFF.